These 25 T cell receptor beta chains originate from one sample sequenced in a study of cytomegalovirus exposure and HLA in healthy donors (dated by TCRdb to 2017 to 2019). Library preparation employed the immunoSEQ multiplex PCR assay. For the multiplex PCR, a mixture combining 60 forward primers for TCR Vbeta segments and 13 reverse primers for TCR Jbeta segments was used. TCRdb took over this immuneACCESS table, retaining in-frame rearrangements with V and J assigned. Such tables are incomplete; in checked studies, under half of the missing clones stem from an unresolved V gene, and the remainder is unexplained. This sample has about 140,000 clones in its table, and around 70% of those were observed once. Clones ranked in the top ten supply approximately 2.1% of the sample. The sequenced sample was PBMCs. The origin of the receptors is a man in his forties or fifties in good health and CMV-seronegative.

The V call is TRBV15, the J call TRBJ1-2, with 7 bases identical to TRBD1. V lost 3 bases and J lost 6; bases outside the gene matches: 10. Germline-derived CDR1 and CDR2 are LNHNV and YYDKDF (reference sequence). The CDR3 length is 15 residues. CDR3 bases: TGTGCCACCAGCAGTCCTCACAGGGGAGCTGATGGCTACACCTTC. Amino acids: CATSSPHRGADGYTF.

The chain combines TRBV19 with TRBJ2-7; TRBD2 matches at 9 bases. The CDR3 runs 13 residues. In germline, CDR1 is LNHDA, CDR2 SQIVND (reference sequence). V was clipped by 6 bases and J by 3 bases; unmatched bases: 3. Here the CDR3 DNA reads TGTGCCAGTAGGCGGGGGGGCGACTACGAGCAGTACTTC. As protein: CASRRGGDYEQYF.

This clone was picked up one time. V gene TRBV28 combines with J gene TRBJ1-1; TRBD1 is a possible D gene (6 bases). V lost 3 bases to trimming and J lost 0 bases, with 11 bases between them. Germline CDR1 and CDR2: MDHEN and SYDVKM. This CDR3 is built from 15 residues. The CDR3 is CASSFQQGMNTEAFF. The CDR3 nucleotides read TGTGCCAGCAGTTTTCAGCAGGGGATGAACACTGAAGCTTTCTTT. Filled out from reference TRBV28 and TRBJ1-1, the complete variable domain reads DVKVTQSSRYLVKRTGEKVFLECVQDMDHENMFWYRQDPGLGLRLIYFSYDVKMKEKGDIPEGYSVSREKKERFSLILESASTNQTSMYLCASSFQQGMNTEAFFGQGTRLTVV.

The rearrangement joins TRBV23-1 to TRBJ2-2; 7 nucleotides line up with TRBD1. TRBV23-1 is an ORF; its function is uncertain. V lost 3 bases and J lost 6; bases outside the gene matches: 7. The CDR3 consists of 15 residues. CDR3 region: CASSQPNTGAGELFF. CDR3 bases: TGCGCCAGCAGTCAGCCCAATACAGGGGCCGGGGAGCTGTTTTTT.

The chain combines TRBV4-3 with TRBJ1-1, with D hard to call. V lost 0 bases and J 2 bases, leaving 10 bases between the germline ends. This CDR3 has 15 amino acids. Germline CDR1 and CDR2: LGHNA and YSLEER. CDR3 protein: CASSQELLLNTEAFF. CDR3 bases: TGCGCCAGCAGCCAAGAACTTCTGCTTAACACTGAAGCTTTCTTT.

This clone was picked up one time. The genes are TRBV18 and TRBJ1-3; tentatively, D is TRBD1 (5 bases). The CDR3 spans 15 residues. Germline V lookup: CDR1 KGHSH, CDR2 LQKENI. Trimming left V 6 bases short and J 2 bases short, with 14 bases between. The CDR3 sequence: CASSLARATGNTIYF. In nucleotides, the CDR3 is TGTGCCAGCTCCCTGGCCAGGGCCACTGGAAACACCATATATTTT.

This chain connects TRBV10-1 to TRBJ2-2, with 8 bases matching TRBD1. J was trimmed by 5 bases and V by 2 bases; bases with no gene match: 4. CDR1 WNHNN and CDR2 SYGVQD come from the germline V gene (reference sequence). The CDR3 is 15 residues long. The CDR3 loop is CASSEAGGLTGELFF. The CDR3 DNA reads as TGCGCCAGCAGTGAGGCAGGGGGCTTAACCGGGGAGCTGTTTTTT.

This sequence joins TRBV11-3 and TRBJ1-3; D call uncertain. Germline CDR1 SGHNT, CDR2 YENEEA. There are 14 residues in the CDR3. The V and J ends lost 7 bases and 4 bases respectively, with 14 bases between them. CDR3 sequence: CASTPRTSGNTIYF. Written as DNA, the CDR3 is TGTGCCAGCACCCCTCGAACTTCAGGAAACACCATATATTTT.

This clone was picked up a small number of times. The rearrangement joins TRBV6-5 to TRBJ2-2; D uncertain. Germline-derived CDR1 and CDR2 are MNHEY and SVGAGI. The V end lost 6 bases, the J end lost 1 base, and 6 bases lay between the germline ends. CDR3 length: 13 residues. The chain's CDR3 is CASSRQNTGELFF. CDR3 DNA: TGTGCCAGCAGCCGACAGAACACCGGGGAGCTGTTTTTT.

This chain uses TRBV6-6 with TRBJ2-3; possibly TRBD2 for D (7 bases). V lost 0 bases, J lost 2 bases, and 12 bases lay in between. In germline, CDR1 is MNHNY, CDR2 SVGAGI (reference sequence). The CDR3 runs 16 residues. The CDR3 region is CASSYSGGGTTDTQYF. The CDR3 bases are TGTGCCAGCAGTTACTCAGGGGGGGGCACCACAGATACGCAGTATTTT.

This chain connects TRBV7-8 to TRBJ2-1; 8 nucleotides match TRBD1. The CDR3 runs to 16 residues. From germline, CDR1 is SGHVS and CDR2 FQNEAQ. Germline trimming cut 2 bases from V and 9 bases from J; bases unmatched to any gene: 12. The CDR3: CASSLPGTGRACEQFF. In DNA, the CDR3 is TGTGCCAGCAGCTTACCAGGGACAGGTCGGGCATGTGAGCAGTTCTTC.

The chain joins TRBV30 to TRBJ1-3; no clear D. The CDR3 is 17 residues long. V shed 4 bases and J shed 0 bases, with 19 bases lying between them. From germline, CDR1 is GTSNPN and CDR2 SVGIG (reference sequence). The CDR3 sequence: CAWTKSTVPDSGNTIYF. The CDR3 DNA sequence: TGTGCCTGGACCAAGAGTACAGTTCCGGACTCTGGAAACACCATATATTTT. Full variable domain (rest looked up from reference TRBV30 and TRBJ1-3): SQTIHQWPATLVQPVGSPLSLECTVEGTSNPNLYWYRQAAGRGLQLLFYSVGIGQISSEVPQNLSASRPQDRQFILSSKKLLLSDSGFYLCAWTKSTVPDSGNTIYFGEGSWLTVV.

In its sample, this clone was seen once. The gene calls are TRBV7-3 and TRBJ1-2; D perhaps matches TRBD1 (6 bases). Trimming pared 5 bases from V and 0 bases from J, leaving 7 bases between. This CDR3 region has 13 residues. The V gene's germline CDR1 is SGHTA and CDR2 FQGTGA. DNA of the CDR3: TGTGCCAGCAGCCAGGGGACTAACTATGGCTACACCTTC. This encodes CASSQGTNYGYTF.

This clone was observed a handful of times. This chain connects TRBV28 to TRBJ2-7; possible D gene TRBD1, 6 bases. CDR3 length: 14 amino acids. Germline CDR1 reads MDHEN; CDR2 reads SYDVKM. Trimming shortened V by 3 bases and J by 2 bases, and 11 bases separated the two germline ends. The CDR3 spells CASSFIEGAYEQYF. DNA for the CDR3: TGTGCCAGCAGTTTCATCGAGGGGGCCTACGAGCAGTACTTC.

The chain carries TRBV4-2 and TRBJ1-3; TRBD1 is a possible D gene (6 bases). This CDR3 comprises 14 residues. Germline V gives CDR1 LGHNA, CDR2 YNFKEQ. V gave up 1 base and J gave up 10 bases, with 14 bases separating them. Here the CDR3 reads CASSQVRQVSTIYF. CDR3 coding DNA: TGTGCCAGCAGCCAAGTCCGACAGGTCTCGACCATATATTTT.

This chain links TRBV9 with TRBJ2-7; D may be TRBD1 (5 bases). The CDR3 is made up of 11 amino acids. The V gene lost 3 bases and the J gene lost 6 bases, with 7 bases spanning the gap. Germline CDR1 reads SGDLS; CDR2 reads YYNGEE. CDR3 sequence reads: CASSAGLEQYF. CDR3 coding DNA: TGTGCCAGCAGCGCAGGGCTCGAGCAGTACTTC. Full variable domain (outside the CDR3, taken from reference TRBV9 and TRBJ2-7): DSGVTQTPKHLITATGQRVTLRCSPRSGDLSVYWYQQSLDQGLQFLIQYYNGEERAKGNILERFSAQQFPDLHSELNLSSLELGDSALYFCASSAGLEQYFGPGTRLTVT.

This clone was seen a few times. V gene TRBV7-8 combines with J gene TRBJ1-5; 8 bases align to TRBD1. V lost 5 bases and J lost 7; bases outside the gene matches: 10. The CDR3 runs to 15 residues. Germline lookup yields CDR1 SGHVS and CDR2 FQNEAQ. The CDR3 spells CASSPGQGRGQPQHF. CDR3 bases: TGTGCCAGCAGCCCAGGACAGGGACGCGGGCAGCCCCAGCATTTT.

The gene calls are TRBV10-3 and TRBJ2-7; a weak D match, TRBD1 (6 bases). Between the trimmed V and J ends, which lost 4 bases and 2 bases, there was a span of 15 bases. This CDR3 spans 15 amino acids. CDR1 is ENHRY and CDR2 is SYGVKD in the germline V gene. The CDR3 coding sequence is TGTGCCATCAGTGGGTCCACAGGGTCGGCCTACGAGCAGTACTTC. It codes for CAISGSTGSAYEQYF.

This rearrangement joins TRBV6-1 to TRBJ1-3; possibly TRBD1 for D (6 bases). There are 15 residues in the CDR3. Germline CDR1 MNHNS, CDR2 SASEGT. V was pared by 3 bases and J by 2 bases, with 11 bases between. CDR3 nucleotides: TGTGCCAGCAGTGATCAAGGGGGAACTGGAAACACCATATATTTT. Translation gives CASSDQGGTGNTIYF.

This clone has more than one count but fewer than ten. The chain links TRBV25-1 to TRBJ1-2; no firm D call. The V gene's germline CDR1 is MGHDK and CDR2 SYGVNS. V was pared by 1 base and J by 4 bases, with 10 bases between. This CDR3 spans 14 amino acids. The CDR3 nucleotides are TGTGCCAGCAGTGAATGGGCGGGAAGCTATGGCTACACCTTC. Translated: CASSEWAGSYGYTF.

The V gene is TRBV7-2, the J gene TRBJ2-3; 10 bases are a match to TRBD2. J lost 2 bases, V lost 6 bases, and 5 bases had no gene match. The CDR3 loop spans 15 amino acids. Germline assignment: CDR1 SGHTA and CDR2 FQGNSA. The CDR3 sequence is CASSFSGRPTDTQYF. The CDR3 nucleotides read TGTGCCAGCAGTTTTAGCGGGAGGCCCACAGATACGCAGTATTTT.

There are a few counts of this clone. The chain carries TRBV6-1 and TRBJ1-5, with 7 bases that match TRBD1. The junction had 5 bases not matched to a gene; V was cut back by 6 bases and J by 0 bases. This CDR3 has 15 amino acids. CDR1 MNHNS and CDR2 SASEGT come from the germline V gene. CDR3 coding DNA: TGTGCCAGCAGACGTGACAGGGTTAGCAATCAGCCCCAGCATTTT. Protein sequence: CASRRDRVSNQPQHF.

The chain joins TRBV9 to TRBJ2-1; TRBD2 might be the D (6 bases). Germline lookup yields CDR1 SGDLS and CDR2 YYNGEE. The CDR3 consists of 14 residues. Deletions cut 2 bases from V and 6 bases from J, with 12 bases between. CDR3 in DNA: TGTGCCAGCAGCGTGTGGGGAGGCGGCAATGAGCAGTTCTTC. Translated: CASSVWGGGNEQFF.

The chain is built from TRBV15 and TRBJ2-7; 10 bases fit TRBD1. This CDR3 is 16 amino acids long. The V gene's germline CDR1 is LNHNV and CDR2 YYDKDF (reference sequence). V dropped 3 bases and J dropped 3; count of bases not matched to a gene: 8. The CDR3 is CATSSILGTGDYEQYF. CDR3 nucleotide sequence: TGTGCCACCAGCAGCATATTAGGGACAGGGGACTACGAGCAGTACTTC.

This chain joins TRBV28 and TRBJ2-7, with TRBD1 as a possible D gene (5 bases). CDR3 size: 14 residues. Trimming took off 5 bases at V and 4 bases at J, with 15 bases between the two ends. Germline assignment: CDR1 MDHEN and CDR2 SYDVKM. The CDR3: CASSNGRVGYEQYF. The DNA for the CDR3 is TGTGCCAGCAGTAACGGCAGGGTCGGTTACGAGCAGTACTTC.